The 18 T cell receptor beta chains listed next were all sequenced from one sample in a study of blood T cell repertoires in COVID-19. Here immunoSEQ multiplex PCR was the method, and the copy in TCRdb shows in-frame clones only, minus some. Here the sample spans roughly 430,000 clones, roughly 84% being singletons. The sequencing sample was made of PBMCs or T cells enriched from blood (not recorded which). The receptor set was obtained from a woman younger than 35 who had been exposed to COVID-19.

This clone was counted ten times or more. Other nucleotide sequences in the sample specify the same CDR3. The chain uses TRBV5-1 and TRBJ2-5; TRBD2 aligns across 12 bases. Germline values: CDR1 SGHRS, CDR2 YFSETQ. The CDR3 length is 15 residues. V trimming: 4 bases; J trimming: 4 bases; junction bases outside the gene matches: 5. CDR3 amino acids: CASSPGLAGGETQYF. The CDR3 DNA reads TGCGCCAGCAGCCCGGGACTAGCGGGTGGAGAGACCCAGTACTTC.

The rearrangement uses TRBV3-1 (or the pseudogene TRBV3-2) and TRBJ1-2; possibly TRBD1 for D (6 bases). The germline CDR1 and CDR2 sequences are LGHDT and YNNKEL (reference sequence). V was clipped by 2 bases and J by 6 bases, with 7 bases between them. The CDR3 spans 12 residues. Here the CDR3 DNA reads TGTGCCAGCAGCCAAACAGGGAATGGCTACACCTTC. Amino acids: CASSQTGNGYTF.

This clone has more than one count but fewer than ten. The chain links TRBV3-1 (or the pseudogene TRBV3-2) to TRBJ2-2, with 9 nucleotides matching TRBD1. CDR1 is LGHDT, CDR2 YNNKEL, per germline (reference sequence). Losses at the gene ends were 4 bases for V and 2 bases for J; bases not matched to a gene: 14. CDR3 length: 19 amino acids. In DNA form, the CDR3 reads TGTGCCAGCAGCCCCCCGGGACAGGGTTGGGGAGCCAACACCGGGGAGCTGTTTTTT. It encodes CASSPPGQGWGANTGELFF.

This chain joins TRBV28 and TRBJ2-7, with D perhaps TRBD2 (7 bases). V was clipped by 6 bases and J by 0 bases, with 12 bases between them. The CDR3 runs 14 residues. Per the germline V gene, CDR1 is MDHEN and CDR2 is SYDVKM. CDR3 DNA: TGTGCCAGCAGCCAAGGGGGGGACTCCTACGAGCAGTACTTC. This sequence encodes CASSQGGDSYEQYF.

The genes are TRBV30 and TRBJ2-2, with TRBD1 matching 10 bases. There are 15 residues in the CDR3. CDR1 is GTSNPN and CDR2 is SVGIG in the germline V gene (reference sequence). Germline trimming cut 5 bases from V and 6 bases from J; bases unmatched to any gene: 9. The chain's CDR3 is CAWFTGTGVAGELFF. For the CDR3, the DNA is TGTGCCTGGTTTACGGGGACAGGGGTGGCCGGGGAGCTGTTTTTT.

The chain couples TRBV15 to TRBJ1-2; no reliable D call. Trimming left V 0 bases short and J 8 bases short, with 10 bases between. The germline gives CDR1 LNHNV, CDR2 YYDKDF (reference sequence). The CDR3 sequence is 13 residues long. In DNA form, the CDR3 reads TGTGCCACCAGCAGAGATCCGGTCGGGGGCTACACCTTC. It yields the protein CATSRDPVGGYTF.

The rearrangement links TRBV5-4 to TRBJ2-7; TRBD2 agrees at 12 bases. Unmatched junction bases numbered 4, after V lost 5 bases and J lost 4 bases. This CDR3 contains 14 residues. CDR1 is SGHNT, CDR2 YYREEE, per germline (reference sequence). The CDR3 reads CASSSGTSGYEQYF. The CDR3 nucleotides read TGTGCCAGCAGTTCCGGGACTAGCGGGTACGAGCAGTACTTC.

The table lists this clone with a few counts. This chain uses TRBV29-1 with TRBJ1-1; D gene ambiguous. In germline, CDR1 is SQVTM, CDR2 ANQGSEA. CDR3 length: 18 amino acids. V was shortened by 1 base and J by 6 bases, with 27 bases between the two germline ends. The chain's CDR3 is CSVEGVMAESVRSAEAFF. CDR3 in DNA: TGCAGCGTTGAAGGGGTCATGGCAGAGAGTGTGAGGTCGGCTGAAGCTTTCTTT.

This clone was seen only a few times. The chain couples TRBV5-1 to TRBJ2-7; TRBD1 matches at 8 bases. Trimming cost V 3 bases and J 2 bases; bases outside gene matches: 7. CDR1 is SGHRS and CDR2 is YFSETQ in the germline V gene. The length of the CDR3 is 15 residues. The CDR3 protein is CASSSRTGQAYEQYF. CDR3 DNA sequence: TGCGCCAGCAGCTCACGGACAGGGCAAGCCTACGAGCAGTACTTC.

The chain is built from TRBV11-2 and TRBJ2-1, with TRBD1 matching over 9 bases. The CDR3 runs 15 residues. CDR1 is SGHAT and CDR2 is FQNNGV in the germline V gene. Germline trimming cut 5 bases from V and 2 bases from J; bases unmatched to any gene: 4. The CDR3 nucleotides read TGTGCCAGCAGCCGAGGACAGGGGACCTACAATGAGCAGTTCTTC. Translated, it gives CASSRGQGTYNEQFF.

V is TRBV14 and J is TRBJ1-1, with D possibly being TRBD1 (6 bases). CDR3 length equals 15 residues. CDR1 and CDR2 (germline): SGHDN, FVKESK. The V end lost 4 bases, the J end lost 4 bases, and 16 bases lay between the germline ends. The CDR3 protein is CASSLLGQGSTEAFF. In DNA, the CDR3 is TGTGCCAGCAGCCTCTTAGGGCAGGGGAGCACTGAAGCTTTCTTT.

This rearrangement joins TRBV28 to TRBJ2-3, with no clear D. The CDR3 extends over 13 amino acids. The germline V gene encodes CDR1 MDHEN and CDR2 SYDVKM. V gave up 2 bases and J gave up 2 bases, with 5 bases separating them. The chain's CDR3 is CASSLHNTDTQYF. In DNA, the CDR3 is TGTGCCAGCAGTTTACACAACACAGATACGCAGTATTTT.

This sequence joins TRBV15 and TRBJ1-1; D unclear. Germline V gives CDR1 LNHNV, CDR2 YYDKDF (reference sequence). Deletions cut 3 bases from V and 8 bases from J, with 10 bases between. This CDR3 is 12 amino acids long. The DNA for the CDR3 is TGTGCCACCAGCAGCGGATCGGGGGAAGCTTTCTTT. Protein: CATSSGSGEAFF.

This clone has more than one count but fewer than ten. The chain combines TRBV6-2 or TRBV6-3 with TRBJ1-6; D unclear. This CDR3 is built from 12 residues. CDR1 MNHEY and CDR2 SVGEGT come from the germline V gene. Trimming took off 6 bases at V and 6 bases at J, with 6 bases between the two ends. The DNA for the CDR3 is TGTGCCAGCAGCTTACTTAATTCACCCCTCCACTTT. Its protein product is CASSLLNSPLHF.

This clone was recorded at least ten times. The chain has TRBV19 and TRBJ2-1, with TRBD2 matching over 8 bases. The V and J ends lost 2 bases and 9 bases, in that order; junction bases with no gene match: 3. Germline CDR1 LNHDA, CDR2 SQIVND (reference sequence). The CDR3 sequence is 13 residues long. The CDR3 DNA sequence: TGTGCCAGTAGTATACTAGCGGGCATTGAGCAGTTCTTC. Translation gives CASSILAGIEQFF. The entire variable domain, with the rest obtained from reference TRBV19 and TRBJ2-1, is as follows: DGGITQSPKYLFRKEGQNVTLSCEQNLNHDAMYWYRQDPGQGLRLIYYSQIVNDFQKGDIAEGYSVSREKKESFPLTVTSAQKNPTAFYLCASSILAGIEQFFGPGTRLTVL.

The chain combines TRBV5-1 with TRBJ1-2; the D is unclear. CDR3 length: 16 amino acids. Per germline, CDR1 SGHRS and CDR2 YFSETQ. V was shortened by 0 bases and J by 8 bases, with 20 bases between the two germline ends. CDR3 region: CASSLGPTLAGGGYTF. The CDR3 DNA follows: TGCGCCAGCAGCTTGGGTCCCACACTAGCTGGAGGAGGCTACACCTTC.

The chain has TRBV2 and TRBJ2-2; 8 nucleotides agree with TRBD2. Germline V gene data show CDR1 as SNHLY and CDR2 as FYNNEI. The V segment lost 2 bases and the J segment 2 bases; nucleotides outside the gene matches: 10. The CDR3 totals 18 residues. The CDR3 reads CASSERTMSGRNTGELFF. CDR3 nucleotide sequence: TGTGCCAGCAGTGAACGAACCATGAGCGGGAGAAACACCGGGGAGCTGTTTTTT.

For the CDR3, the DNA is TGTGCCAGCAGCTTAGGCTATTTGGGACAGGGTCTTGACGAGCAGTACTTC. Translated, it gives CASSLGYLGQGLDEQYF. The chain couples TRBV7-8 to TRBJ2-7, with 9 bases aligning to TRBD1. V shed 1 base, J shed 5 bases, and the junction held 12 bases outside the gene matches. Germline CDR1 reads SGHVS; CDR2 reads FQNEAQ. The CDR3 runs 17 residues.